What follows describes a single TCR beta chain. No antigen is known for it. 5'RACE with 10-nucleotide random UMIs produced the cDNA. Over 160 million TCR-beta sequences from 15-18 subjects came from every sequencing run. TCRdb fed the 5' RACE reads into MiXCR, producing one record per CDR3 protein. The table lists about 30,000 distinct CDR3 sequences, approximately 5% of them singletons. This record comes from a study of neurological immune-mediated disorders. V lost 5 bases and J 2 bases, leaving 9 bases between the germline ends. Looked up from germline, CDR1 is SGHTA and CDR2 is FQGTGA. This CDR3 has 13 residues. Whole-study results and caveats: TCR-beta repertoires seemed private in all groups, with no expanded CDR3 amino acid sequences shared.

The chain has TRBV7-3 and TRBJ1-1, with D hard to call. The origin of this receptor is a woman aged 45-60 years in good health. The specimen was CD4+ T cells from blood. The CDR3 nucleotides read TGTGCCAGCAGCCCGGGTCAAAACACTGAAGCTTTCTTT. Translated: CASSPGQNTEAFF.